This TCR beta chain originates from a study of cytomegalovirus exposure and HLA in healthy donors. The PCR made use of 60 Vbeta and 13 Jbeta primers. Produced via immunoSEQ multiplex PCR; TCRdb's table is partial and in-frame only. The data contain around 160,000 clones, roughly 77% of them singletons. Germline V gives CDR1 SNHLY, CDR2 FYNNEI. Trimming took 9 bases from V and 0 from J; bases not matched to a gene: 7. The CDR3 is 15 amino acids. V usage is TRBV2 and J usage is TRBJ2-4, with 8 bases fitting TRBD2. Input material: PBMCs. This TCR was sampled from a man between 18 and 29 years old in good health and CMV-seropositive. CDR3 nucleotides: TGTGCCAGTTCATCGGGAGGGCCAGCCAAAAACATTCAGTACTTC. It specifies CASSSGGPAKNIQYF. Full variable domain (rest looked up from reference TRBV2 and TRBJ2-4): EPEVTQTPSHQVTQMGQEVILRCVPISNHLYFYWYRQILGQKVEFLVSFYNNEISEKSEIFDDQFSVERPDGSNFTLKIRSTKLEDSAMYFCASSSGGPAKNIQYFGAGTRLSVL.